What follows describes a single T cell receptor beta chain. This sample was included in a study of T cells after posttransplantation cyclophosphamide. There are 16 residues in the CDR3. Germline-derived CDR1 and CDR2 are SGHVS and FQNEAQ. Trimming pared 1 base from V and 2 bases from J, leaving 11 bases between. Profiled with immunoSEQ multiplex PCR; TCRdb holds only in-frame clones, not every one. The sample shows some 35,000 clones, none of them appearing just once. This related bone marrow graft donor gave peripheral blood on the day of marrow donation. The gene calls are TRBV7-8 and TRBJ2-2; a possible D gene is TRBD1 (6 bases). The sequence derives from a man aged 25-45 years in good health and a related stem cell transplant donor. Sequenced sample: PBMCs. CDR3 sequence (DNA): TGTGCCAGCAGCTTAGGATTGGGGGCCAACACCGGGGAGCTGTTTTTT. Its protein product is CASSLGLGANTGELFF.